This T cell receptor beta chain came from a study of T cells in Graves' hyperthyroidism and ophthalmopathy. Study-wide findings and caveats: In the analysis, a 13 V-J model separated ophthalmopathy from stable hyperthyroidism.

CDR3 length: 16 amino acids. CDR1 and CDR2 (germline): SEHNR, FQNEAQ (reference sequence). Trimming removed 2 bases at V and 0 bases at J, with 14 bases between. This clonotype was counted at least ten times. What it binds is unknown. Amplified regions were TCR beta CDR3 sequences from RNA transcripts. Initially, a first-round RT-PCR of the TCR CDR3 employed the HTBI primer set. TCRdb itself ran the multiplex PCR reads through MiXCR, one entry per CDR3 protein. This sample has around 340,000 distinct CDR3 sequences; 11% to 15% occur once, and the top ten carry about 22%. From 10 ml of fresh peripheral blood, PBMCs were isolated.

The sequenced material came from blood. The rearrangement links TRBV7-9 to TRBJ2-7; weak D call: TRBD1 (5 bases). The receptor's source is a woman aged 25 to 45 with Graves' hyperthyroidism. CDR3 protein: CASSLSGATSSYEQYF. DNA for the CDR3: TGTGCCAGCAGCTTATCTGGGGCAACGAGCTCCTACGAGCAGTACTTC.